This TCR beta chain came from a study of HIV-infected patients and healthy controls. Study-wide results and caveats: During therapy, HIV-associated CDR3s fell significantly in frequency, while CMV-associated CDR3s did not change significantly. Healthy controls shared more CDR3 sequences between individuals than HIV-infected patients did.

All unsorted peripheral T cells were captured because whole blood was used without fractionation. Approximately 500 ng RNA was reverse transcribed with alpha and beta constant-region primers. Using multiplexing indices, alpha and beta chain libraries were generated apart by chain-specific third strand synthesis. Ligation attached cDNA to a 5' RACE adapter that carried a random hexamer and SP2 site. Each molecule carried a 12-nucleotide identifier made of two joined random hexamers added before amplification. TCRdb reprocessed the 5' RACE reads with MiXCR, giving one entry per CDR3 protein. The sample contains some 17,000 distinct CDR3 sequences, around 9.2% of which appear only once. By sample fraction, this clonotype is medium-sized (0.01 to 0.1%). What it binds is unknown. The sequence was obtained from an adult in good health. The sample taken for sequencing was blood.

CDR3 sequence reads: CASSPYVNTEAFF. Written as DNA, the CDR3 is TGTGCCAGCAGCCCCTATGTGAACACTGAAGCTTTCTTT. This chain links TRBV5-5 with TRBJ1-1; D not certain. Germline CDR1 is SGHKS and CDR2 is YYEKEE (reference sequence). CDR3 length equals 13 residues. Trimming took 4 bases from V and 0 from J, leaving 7 bases between them. The full variable domain, in which reference TRBV5-5 and TRBJ1-1 provide the parts outside the CDR3, is DAGVTQSPTHLIKTRGQQVTLRCSPISGHKSVSWYQQVLGQGPQFIFQYYEKEERGRGNFPDRFSARQFPNYSSELNVNALLLGDSALYLCASSPYVNTEAFFGQGTRLTVV.